This entry lists 9 T cell receptor beta chains sequenced from one sample in a study of blood T cell repertoires in COVID-19. TCRdb's table, derived via immunoSEQ multiplex PCR, lists solely in-frame clones and lacks some. The data hold around 60,000 clones, with approximately 90% observed a single time. Sequencing was done on a sample of peripheral blood. The receptors stem from a woman in her sixties or seventies with active COVID-19.

Concerning this clone itself: Distinct nucleotide sequences in the sample also encode this CDR3. The gene calls are TRBV5-1 and TRBJ1-1, with 8 nucleotides matching TRBD1. The germline V gene has CDR1 SGHRS and CDR2 YFSETQ. J lost 1 base, V lost 4 bases, and 3 bases had no gene match. The length of the CDR3 is 14 residues. CDR3 amino acids: CASSPGTGNTEAFF. In DNA form, the CDR3 reads TGCGCCAGCAGCCCGGGGACAGGGAACACTGAAGCTTTCTTT.

DNA for the CDR3: TGTGCCAGCAGAGGACAGGGTTCGGCTTCACCCCTCCACTTT. This codes for CASRGQGSASPLHF. The V gene is TRBV6-5, the J gene TRBJ1-6, with 8 positions matching TRBD1. Unmatched junction bases numbered 7, after V lost 6 bases and J lost 9 bases. The CDR3 is 14 residues long. CDR1 MNHEY and CDR2 SVGAGI come from the germline V gene.

The chain carries TRBV28 and TRBJ2-7, with 7 bases fitting TRBD2. In germline, CDR1 is MDHEN, CDR2 SYDVKM. The CDR3 has 15 amino acids. V was pared by 2 bases and J by 9 bases, with 13 bases of the junction left unmatched. CDR3 sequence reads: CASSLRAGSRRGQYF. The DNA of the CDR3 is TGTGCCAGCAGTTTAAGAGCGGGGTCGCGCCGGGGGCAGTACTTC.

The V and J genes are TRBV7-2 and TRBJ2-5; 11 bases map to TRBD2. V was clipped by 3 bases and J by 1 base; unmatched bases: 4. This CDR3 is built from 16 residues. Germline V CDR1 and CDR2: SGHTA, FQGNSA. DNA for the CDR3: TGTGCCAGCAGCTTTTCGGGACTAGCGGTCCAAGAGACCCAGTACTTC. As protein: CASSFSGLAVQETQYF.

V is TRBV5-5 and J is TRBJ1-6, with 10 bases lining up with TRBD1. Germline lookup yields CDR1 SGHKS and CDR2 YYEKEE (reference sequence). J lost 6 bases, V lost 5 bases, and 5 bases had no gene match. This CDR3 contains 15 residues. CDR3 protein: CASRMTGGINSPLHF. CDR3 sequence (DNA): TGTGCCAGCAGGATGACAGGGGGCATTAATTCACCCCTCCACTTT.

The rearrangement links TRBV24-1 to TRBJ2-7, with TRBD2 as a possible D gene (5 bases). The CDR3 has 13 amino acids. Germline lookup yields CDR1 KGHDR and CDR2 SFDVKD. V lost 8 bases and J lost 6, with 16 bases in between. CDR3 DNA sequence: TGTGCCACCAAGATGGGCGGGCGGCCCGAGCAGTACTTC. Protein sequence: CATKMGGRPEQYF.

Only one count was recorded for this clone. CDR3 protein: CASSYLEAQYF. CDR3 in DNA: TGTGCCAGCAGTTACTTGGAGGCCCAGTACTTC. The rearrangement links TRBV6-6 to TRBJ2-5, with a weak D call TRBD2 (5 bases). This CDR3 region has 11 residues. V lost 1 base and J 9 bases, leaving 6 bases between the germline ends. The germline gives CDR1 MNHNY, CDR2 SVGAGI (reference sequence).

The gene calls are TRBV24-1 and TRBJ1-3, with 7 bases matching TRBD1. Looked up from germline, CDR1 is KGHDR and CDR2 is SFDVKD. There are 17 residues in the CDR3. V dropped 5 bases and J dropped 0; count of bases not matched to a gene: 9. The CDR3 DNA reads as TGTGCCACCAGTGGGAATAGACAGGGAGTCTCTGGAAACACCATATATTTT. This sequence encodes CATSGNRQGVSGNTIYF.

The chain recombines TRBV7-9 with TRBJ2-3; TRBD2 is a possible D gene (6 bases). The ends were cut back, 5 bases at V and 11 bases at J, with 14 bases in the middle. This CDR3 contains 12 residues. CDR1 SEHNR and CDR2 FQNEAQ come from the germline V gene (reference sequence). The CDR3 nucleotides are TGTGCCAGCAGCGAGGGACTGATCTTGCAGTATTTT. Translation gives CASSEGLILQYF. Looking up the rest from reference TRBV7-9 and TRBJ2-3 gives the full variable domain: DTGVSQNPRHKITKRGQNVTFRCDPISEHNRLYWYRQTLGQGPEFLTYFQNEAQLEKSRLLSDRFSAERPKGSFSTLEIQRTEQGDSAMYLCASSEGLILQYFGPGTRLTVL.